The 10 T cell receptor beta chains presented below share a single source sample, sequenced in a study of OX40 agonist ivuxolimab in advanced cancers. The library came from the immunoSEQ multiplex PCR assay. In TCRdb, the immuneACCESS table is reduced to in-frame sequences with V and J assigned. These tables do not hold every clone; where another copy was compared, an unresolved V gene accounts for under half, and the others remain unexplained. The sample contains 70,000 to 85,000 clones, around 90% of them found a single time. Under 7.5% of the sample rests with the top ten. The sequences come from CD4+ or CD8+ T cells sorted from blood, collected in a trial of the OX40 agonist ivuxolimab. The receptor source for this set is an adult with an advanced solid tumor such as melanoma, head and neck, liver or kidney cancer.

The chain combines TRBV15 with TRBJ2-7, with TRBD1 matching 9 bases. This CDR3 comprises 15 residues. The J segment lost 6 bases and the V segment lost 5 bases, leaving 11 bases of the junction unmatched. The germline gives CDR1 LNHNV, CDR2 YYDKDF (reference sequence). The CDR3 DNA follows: TGTGCCACCAGCGGGTCCGGGACAGGGTTGCGCGAGCAGTACTTC. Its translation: CATSGSGTGLREQYF.

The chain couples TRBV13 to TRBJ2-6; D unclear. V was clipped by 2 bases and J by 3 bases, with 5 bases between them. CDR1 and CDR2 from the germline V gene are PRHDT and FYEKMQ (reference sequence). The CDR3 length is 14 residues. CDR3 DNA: TGTGCCAGCAGCTTAATCGGTGGGGCCAACGTCCTGACTTTC. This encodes CASSLIGGANVLTF.

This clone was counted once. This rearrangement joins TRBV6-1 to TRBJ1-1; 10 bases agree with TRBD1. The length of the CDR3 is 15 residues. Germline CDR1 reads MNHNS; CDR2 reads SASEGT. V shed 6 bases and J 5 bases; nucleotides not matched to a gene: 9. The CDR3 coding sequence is TGTGCCAGCAGCCCCGGGACAGGGGCAGGGACTGAAGCTTTCTTT. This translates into CASSPGTGAGTEAFF.

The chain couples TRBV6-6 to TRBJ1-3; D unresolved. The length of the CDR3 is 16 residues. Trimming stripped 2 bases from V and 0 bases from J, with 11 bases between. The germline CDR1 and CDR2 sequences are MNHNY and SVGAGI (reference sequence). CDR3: CASSYEQPLSGNTIYF. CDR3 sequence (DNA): TGTGCCAGCAGTTACGAACAGCCTCTCTCTGGAAACACCATATATTTT.

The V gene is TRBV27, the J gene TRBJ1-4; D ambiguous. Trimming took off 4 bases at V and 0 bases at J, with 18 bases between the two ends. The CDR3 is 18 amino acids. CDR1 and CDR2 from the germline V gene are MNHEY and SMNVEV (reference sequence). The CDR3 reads CASSSFNDRGSTNEKLFF. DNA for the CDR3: TGTGCCAGCAGTTCATTCAACGATCGTGGTTCAACTAATGAAAAACTGTTTTTT.

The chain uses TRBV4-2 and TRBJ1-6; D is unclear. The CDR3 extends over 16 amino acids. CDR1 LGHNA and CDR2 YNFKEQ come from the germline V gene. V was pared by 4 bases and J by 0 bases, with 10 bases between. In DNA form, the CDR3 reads TGTGCCAGCAGCCGAGAAAAGCGCTCCTATAATTCACCCCTCCACTTT. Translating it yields CASSREKRSYNSPLHF.

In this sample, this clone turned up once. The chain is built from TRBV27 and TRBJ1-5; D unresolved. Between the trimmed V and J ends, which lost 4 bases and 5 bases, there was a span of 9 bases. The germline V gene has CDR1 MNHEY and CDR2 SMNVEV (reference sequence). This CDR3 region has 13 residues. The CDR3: CASSWSLDQPQHF. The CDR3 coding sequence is TGTGCCAGCAGTTGGTCCTTGGATCAGCCCCAGCATTTT.

CDR3 sequence (DNA): TGTGCCAGCAGTTTAATGCCGAACACCGGGGAGCTGTTTTTT. Translation: CASSLMPNTGELFF. V usage is TRBV27 and J usage is TRBJ2-2; D is uncertain. The germline V and J ends were trimmed by 2 bases and 0 bases, with 4 bases remaining between them. The CDR3 runs to 14 residues. The germline V gene has CDR1 MNHEY and CDR2 SMNVEV (reference sequence).

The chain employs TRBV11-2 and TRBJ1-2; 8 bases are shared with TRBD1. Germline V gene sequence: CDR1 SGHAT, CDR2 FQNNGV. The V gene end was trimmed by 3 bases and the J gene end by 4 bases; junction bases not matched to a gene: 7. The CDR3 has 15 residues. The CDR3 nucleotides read TGTGCCAGCAGCTTTACCGGGACAGGCGTCTATGGCTACACCTTC. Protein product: CASSFTGTGVYGYTF.

CDR3 sequence (DNA): TGTGCCAGTAGTATAGAGTTCCCGGACCATAACTATGGCTACACCTTC. Translation gives CASSIEFPDHNYGYTF. This sequence joins TRBV19 and TRBJ1-2; D is unresolved. Deletions cut 0 bases from V and 1 base from J, with 12 bases between. Germline V lookup: CDR1 LNHDA, CDR2 SQIVND (reference sequence). The CDR3 has 16 residues.